This entry features one T cell receptor (beta chain) sequence. The record originates from a study of T cell changes during pregnancy in multiple sclerosis. Profiled with immunoSEQ multiplex PCR; TCRdb holds only in-frame clones, not every one. In the table there are approximately 23,000 clones, around 89% of which are singletons. The CDR3 is made up of 15 amino acids. V trimming: 6 bases; J trimming: 6 bases; junction bases outside the gene matches: 11. CDR1 and CDR2 from the germline V gene are MNHEY and SVGAGI. The receptor was isolated from a female donor with multiple sclerosis, enrolled in a pregnancy study. Sample: CD8+ T cells from peripheral blood mononuclear cells, taken in the first trimester of pregnancy. The chain carries TRBV6-5 and TRBJ1-5; 7 positions agree with TRBD1. The DNA for the CDR3 is TGTGCCAGCAGCCTAGGCGGACAGGCAAGTCAGCCCCAGCATTTT. Translated, it gives CASSLGGQASQPQHF.